This T cell receptor (beta chain) was captured by sequencing in a study of blood T cells in healthy people across ages. At least 6.5 million PBMCs were isolated per sample. Combining a sample-barcoded 5' primer with a J-beta primer mix, a second PCR ran for about 6 to 11 cycles. Unique molecular identifiers of 12 random nucleotides labeled each cDNA. MiXCR was run by TCRdb on the 5' RACE reads, yielding one entry per CDR3 protein. This sample yields approximately 800,000 distinct CDR3 sequences, of which about 59% are seen a single time; roughly 25% belongs to the top ten. This CDR3 is built from 15 residues. The germline CDR1 and CDR2 sequences are ENHRY and SYGVKD. V shed 6 bases and J 5 bases; nucleotides not matched to a gene: 11.

This receptor was obtained from a man aged 25 to 40 in good health. Material: blood. The chain links TRBV10-3 to TRBJ2-7, with 9 bases identical to TRBD2. The CDR3 sequence: CAISDGLAGSHEQYF. CDR3 coding DNA: TGTGCCATCAGCGACGGGCTAGCGGGGTCACACGAGCAGTACTTC.